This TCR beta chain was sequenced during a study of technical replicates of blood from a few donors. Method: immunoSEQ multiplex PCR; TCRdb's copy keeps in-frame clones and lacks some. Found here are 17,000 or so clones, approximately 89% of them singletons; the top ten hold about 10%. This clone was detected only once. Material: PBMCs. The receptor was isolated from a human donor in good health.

The DNA for the CDR3 is TGTGCCAGCAGTGATCTAGCGAGACAAGAGACCCAGTACTTC. Translation gives CASSDLARQETQYF. This chain links TRBV2 with TRBJ2-5; possibly TRBD2 for D (6 bases). Trimming removed 3 bases from V and 2 bases from J, with 10 bases in between. Germline V lookup: CDR1 SNHLY, CDR2 FYNNEI. The CDR3 has 14 amino acids.